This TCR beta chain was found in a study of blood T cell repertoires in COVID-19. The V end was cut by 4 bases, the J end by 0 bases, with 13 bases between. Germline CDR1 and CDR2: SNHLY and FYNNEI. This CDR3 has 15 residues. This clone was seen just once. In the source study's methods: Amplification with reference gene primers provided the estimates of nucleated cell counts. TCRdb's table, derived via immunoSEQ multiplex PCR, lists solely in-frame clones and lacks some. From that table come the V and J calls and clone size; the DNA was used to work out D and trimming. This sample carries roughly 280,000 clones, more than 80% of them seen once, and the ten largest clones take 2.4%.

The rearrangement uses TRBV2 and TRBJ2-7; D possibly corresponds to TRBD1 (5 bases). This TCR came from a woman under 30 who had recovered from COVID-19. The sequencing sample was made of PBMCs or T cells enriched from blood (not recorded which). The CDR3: CASSVNPGYSYEQYF. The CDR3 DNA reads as TGTGCCAGCAGTGTAAACCCAGGGTACTCCTACGAGCAGTACTTC.